Listed below are T cell receptor beta chains from one sample, sequenced in a study of blood T cell repertoires in COVID-19. The method was immunoSEQ multiplex PCR; TCRdb's version includes in-frame clones alone and lacks a portion of them. Of over 200,000 clones listed, 75% to 90% were seen once; the top ten hold around 30%. The sample was peripheral blood. The receptor set was obtained from a man aged 40-49 years with acute or convalescent COVID-19. CDR3s include the opening cysteine and the closing phenylalanine or tryptophan. D genes are given only for firm matches. Not all rows give a size; the values are once, few, many and, for expanded clones, a class.

TGTGCCAGCAGCTTGCTTCTGGCGGCCTCTGGGGCCAACGTCCTGACTTTC | CASSLLLAASGANVLTF | TRBJ2-6 | 17 | TRBV5-4 | NA | NA
TGTGCCAGTACATTAGCGGGGGGGAGGGAGCAGTTCTTC | CASTLAGGREQFF | TRBJ2-1 | 13 | TRBV3-1/TRBV3-2 | TRBD2 | once
TGTGCCTGGGGGGGAGAGTCCGGTGGCTACACCTTC | CAWGGESGGYTF | TRBJ1-2 | 12 | TRBV30 | NA | few
TGTGCCAGCAGAATATCCGGGACTCCAGCCGGGACCCAGTACTTC | CASRISGTPAGTQYF | TRBJ2-5 | 15 | TRBV5-6 | NA | once
TGTGCCAGCAGCCCTTACTCCTATGGCTACACCTTC | CASSPYSYGYTF | TRBJ1-2 | 12 | TRBV7-2 | NA | NA
TGTGCCAGCAGACGCACAGGGAGCAACACCGGGGAGCTGTTTTTT | CASRRTGSNTGELFF | TRBJ2-2 | 15 | TRBV4-2 | NA | few
TGCGCCAGCAGCTTGGGTCCCGGTGGACTAGCTGGAGATACGCAGTATTTT | CASSLGPGGLAGDTQYF | TRBJ2-3 | 17 | TRBV5-1 | TRBD2 | NA
TGTGCCAGCAGTTTTCAGGGCGAGGCTAATTCACCCCTCCACTTT | CASSFQGEANSPLHF | TRBJ1-6 | 15 | TRBV6-5 | NA | NA
TGCGCCAGCAGCGCAGGGGTTGGGGATCAGCCCCAGCATTTT | CASSAGVGDQPQHF | TRBJ1-5 | 14 | TRBV5-1 | NA | NA
TGTGCCAGCTCACCACCGAGGGGACAGGGGGCATTTGGAACTGAAGCTTTCTTT | CASSPPRGQGAFGTEAFF | TRBJ1-1 | 18 | TRBV18 | TRBD1 | NA
TGTGCCAGCAGCTCTTACCAACTAGCGGGAGAAAGGAAAGATACGCAGTATTTT | CASSSYQLAGERKDTQYF | TRBJ2-3 | 18 | TRBV7-6 | TRBD2 | NA
TGCGCCAGCAAACAGACAGGAAATAATTCACCCCTCCACTTT | CASKQTGNNSPLHF | TRBJ1-6 | 14 | TRBV5-1 | NA | few
TGTGCCAGCAGCTCAGTAGGGGCACGGCATGGTGAAAAACTGTTTTTT | CASSSVGARHGEKLFF | TRBJ1-4 | 16 | TRBV11-2 | NA | NA
TGCGCCAGCAGCTTGGACAGGGATAGGCTCGAGGGCTACACCTTC | CASSLDRDRLEGYTF | TRBJ1-2 | 15 | TRBV5-1 | NA | NA
TGCAGTGCTAGTGAAGGGGTGTCCTATAATTCACCCCTCCACTTT | CSASEGVSYNSPLHF | TRBJ1-6 | 15 | TRBV20-1 | NA | NA
TGTGCCTGGGTAGAGCTGGGGACAGGGGGACGATATGGCTACACCTTC | CAWVELGTGGRYGYTF | TRBJ1-2 | 16 | TRBV30 | TRBD1 | NA
TGTGCCAGCAGTGATACCGGGGGACTTCCAACACCCTACGAGCAGTACTTC | CASSDTGGLPTPYEQYF | TRBJ2-7 | 17 | TRBV2 | NA | once
TGTGCCAGCAGCTTGGTCCCTAGGGGGGAGACCCAGTACTTC | CASSLVPRGETQYF | TRBJ2-5 | 14 | TRBV5-5 | NA | NA
TGTGCCAGCAGCCAAGATTCAGGTACCTACGAGCAGTACTTC | CASSQDSGTYEQYF | TRBJ2-7 | 14 | TRBV3-1/TRBV3-2 | NA | NA
TGTGCCAGCAGTTTATCCGCACTACGCTATGGCTACACCTTC | CASSLSALRYGYTF | TRBJ1-2 | 14 | TRBV27 | NA | NA
TGTGCCAGCAGGGTTGACAGGGGGCAGGGTGAAAAACTGTTTTTT | CASRVDRGQGEKLFF | TRBJ1-4 | 15 | TRBV2 | TRBD1 | NA
TGTGCCAGCAGTCCTACCTCCTACGAGCAGTACTTC | CASSPTSYEQYF | TRBJ2-7 | 12 | TRBV7-9 | NA | NA
TGTGCCAGCGCCTTCAGGGGGCAAGATCAGCCCCAGCATTTT | CASAFRGQDQPQHF | TRBJ1-5 | 14 | TRBV19 | TRBD1 | NA
TGTGCCAGCAGCCAAGATCTAGCGGGAGGCCACGGGTCCTACAATGAGCAGTTCTTC | CASSQDLAGGHGSYNEQFF | TRBJ2-1 | 19 | TRBV4-2 | TRBD2 | few
TGTGCCACCAGCAGAGATCGACCAGGGGCTACCGGGGAGCTGTTTTTT | CATSRDRPGATGELFF | TRBJ2-2 | 16 | TRBV15 | NA | NA
TGTGCCAGCAGCTTCGGTCAGGCCTATGGCTACACCTTC | CASSFGQAYGYTF | TRBJ1-2 | 13 | TRBV13 | NA | NA
TGTGCCAGCAGTTTTAGCGTCCAACTTGTGAACACTGAAGCTTTCTTT | CASSFSVQLVNTEAFF | TRBJ1-1 | 16 | TRBV27 | NA | few
TGTGCCAGCAGTTTGGCTCAGGGCGGCTACACCTTC | CASSLAQGGYTF | TRBJ1-2 | 12 | TRBV12-3/TRBV12-4 | NA | NA
TGTGCCAGTAGTATTGGTAAGGAGGCTTACTATGGCTACACCTTC | CASSIGKEAYYGYTF | TRBJ1-2 | 15 | TRBV19 | NA | NA
TGTGCCAGTGGCTTAGCGGGAGTTCGTTACGAGCAGTACTTC | CASGLAGVRYEQYF | TRBJ2-7 | 14 | TRBV3-1/TRBV3-2 | TRBD2 | NA
TGTGCCAGCAGCTTAGGGACAGGGGGGGACATTCAGTACTTC | CASSLGTGGDIQYF | TRBJ2-4 | 14 | TRBV11-3 | TRBD1 | NA
TGTGCCAGCAGAAGAGTAGCGGGAGGACAGGAGCAGTTCTTC | CASRRVAGGQEQFF | TRBJ2-1 | 14 | TRBV7-9 | TRBD2 | NA
TGTGCCACCAGCAGAATGGACAGAGAAGAGACCCAGTACTTC | CATSRMDREETQYF | TRBJ2-5 | 14 | TRBV15 | NA | NA
TGTGCCAGCTCACCACCGATAACAGGAGCTAACACTGAAGCTTTCTTT | CASSPPITGANTEAFF | TRBJ1-1 | 16 | TRBV18 | NA | once
TGTGCCAGCTCACCCCGACCACCGAGTTCCGCGCGCCTAGGCGAGCAGTACTTC | CASSPRPPSSARLGEQYF | TRBJ2-7 | 18 | TRBV18 | NA | NA
TGTGCCAGCAGCTCTAGTGAGCCACCCTATGGCTACACCTTC | CASSSSEPPYGYTF | TRBJ1-2 | 14 | TRBV11-2 | NA | few
TGTGCCAGCAGCCCCGTTGTTTGGGGGGTTATGAACACTGAAGCTTTCTTT | CASSPVVWGVMNTEAFF | TRBJ1-1 | 17 | TRBV7-2 | NA | few
TGTGCCATCAGTGAGCAGGGTCTCGCCTACGAGCAGTACTTC | CAISEQGLAYEQYF | TRBJ2-7 | 14 | TRBV10-3 | NA | NA
TGCGCCAGCGGTGCCACTTCGAACACTGAAGCTTTCTTT | CASGATSNTEAFF | TRBJ1-1 | 13 | TRBV4-1 | NA | once
TGTGCCAGCAGCCTGGCCCGGGCGGGGAGTAATGAAAAACTGTTTTTT | CASSLARAGSNEKLFF | TRBJ1-4 | 16 | TRBV5-5 | NA | once
TGTGCCAGCAGTTACTCGACTAGCGGTACAGATACGCAGTATTTT | CASSYSTSGTDTQYF | TRBJ2-3 | 15 | TRBV6-5 | TRBD2 | once
TGTGCCACCCAATCCCTGACGGAGGGCTATGGCTACACCTTC | CATQSLTEGYGYTF | TRBJ1-2 | 14 | TRBV21-1 | NA | NA
TGTGCCAGTAGTAGATCGACTAGCACAGATACGCAGTATTTT | CASSRSTSTDTQYF | TRBJ2-3 | 14 | TRBV19 | NA | NA
TGCAGCGTGGGGACAGGGTACTATGGCTACACCTTC | CSVGTGYYGYTF | TRBJ1-2 | 12 | TRBV29-1 | TRBD1 | NA
TGTGCCAGAAGCTTGGACAGGCCTGGCAATCAGCCCCAGCATTTT | CARSLDRPGNQPQHF | TRBJ1-5 | 15 | TRBV5-3 | NA | NA
TGTGCCATCAAGGGAGAATCGAGACGAGGACAGGGGGGATGGGGAAACATTCAGTACTTC | CAIKGESRRGQGGWGNIQYF | TRBJ2-4 | 20 | TRBV10-3 | TRBD1 | NA
TGCGCCAGCACCTCTAGGGGAGGACACTATGGCTACACCTTC | CASTSRGGHYGYTF | TRBJ1-2 | 14 | TRBV5-1 | NA | NA
TGTGCCAGCAGTGAGGGACAGGCTAGAAACTTCGGCTACACCTTC | CASSEGQARNFGYTF | TRBJ1-2 | 15 | TRBV2 | TRBD1 | once
TGTGCCAGCTCTACCTCCGGGACTCTCAAAGCAAGGGAGCAGTTCTTC | CASSTSGTLKAREQFF | TRBJ2-1 | 16 | TRBV7-9 | NA | NA
TGTGCCTGGAGTGCCCCACTAGCCGTAGATACGCAGTATTTT | CAWSAPLAVDTQYF | TRBJ2-3 | 14 | TRBV30 | NA | NA
TGTGCCAGCAGCATGGGCAGGGGCGAATACTACGAGCAGTACTTC | CASSMGRGEYYEQYF | TRBJ2-7 | 15 | TRBV7-6 | NA | NA
TGCGCCAGCAGCGAAACAGATTCAGTCGAAAAACTGTTTTTT | CASSETDSVEKLFF | TRBJ1-4 | 14 | TRBV5-1 | NA | NA
TGTGCCTGGAGTTCTTCTCGGACAGGGTCTATCGAAAAACTGTTTTTT | CAWSSSRTGSIEKLFF | TRBJ1-4 | 16 | TRBV30 | TRBD1 | NA
TGTGCCAGCAGCTTAGGGGGCACAGCCTACGAGCAGTACTTC | CASSLGGTAYEQYF | TRBJ2-7 | 14 | TRBV7-9 | NA | NA
TGCGCCAGCAGCCAAGACTATCAGGGAATAGGCAATCAGCCCCAGCATTTT | CASSQDYQGIGNQPQHF | TRBJ1-5 | 17 | TRBV4-3 | NA | NA
TGTGCCAGCAGCCAAGACAGGGTCGCTGAAAAACTGTTTTTT | CASSQDRVAEKLFF | TRBJ1-4 | 14 | TRBV3-1/TRBV3-2 | NA | NA
TGTGCCAGCAGTGAACGGCTAGCGGGTTTAGAGACCCAGTACTTC | CASSERLAGLETQYF | TRBJ2-5 | 15 | TRBV25-1 | TRBD2 | once
TGTGCCAGCAGCTTAGAACGGGGGGGTGAGCAGTTCTTC | CASSLERGGEQFF | TRBJ2-1 | 13 | TRBV7-2 | TRBD2 | NA
TGTGCCATCAGTGAGGCCGACAGGGGGATCTACGAGCAGTACTTC | CAISEADRGIYEQYF | TRBJ2-7 | 15 | TRBV10-3 | TRBD1 | NA